This record concerns one TCR beta chain sequence. With 0 bases removed from V and 3 bases from J, the gap between germline ends came to 10 bases. The CDR3 has 15 amino acids. Germline assignment: CDR1 SGHRS and CDR2 YFSETQ. This specimen comes from a study of control samples from healthy donors and cancer patients. Some clones are missing from TCRdb's copy, which holds only in-frame ones; the method was immunoSEQ multiplex PCR. The sample records over 200,000 clones, over 75% being singletons. The TCR was taken from an older woman with lung cancer. Specimen: PBMCs. This sequence joins TRBV5-1 and TRBJ2-1; D uncertain. CDR3 protein: CASSLGRAYYNEQFF. CDR3 DNA sequence: TGCGCCAGCAGCTTGGGACGAGCTTACTACAATGAGCAGTTCTTC.